Below are 19 T cell receptor beta chains sequenced from a single sample in a study of CD8+ T cells in alopecia areata. RNA was isolated and reverse transcribed to cDNA, the sequencing template. The repertoire was sequenced with immunoSEQ multiplex PCR; TCRdb's copy has only in-frame clones and lacks some. The data contain approximately 59,000 clones, about half of them singletons. The sample in question was CD8+ T cells sorted from blood, obtained at week 0. These receptors originate from a human donor with alopecia areata.

The genes are TRBV29-1 and TRBJ2-2, with D unresolved. The CDR3 runs 13 residues. Germline CDR1 reads SQVTM; CDR2 reads ANQGSEA. V gave up 3 bases and J gave up 1 base, with 6 bases separating them. The CDR3 DNA is TGCAGCGTTGAGGAACAGAACACCGGGGAGCTGTTTTTT. The encoded protein is CSVEEQNTGELFF.

This clone came up a few times. V gene TRBV5-6 combines with J gene TRBJ1-1; perhaps TRBD1 as D (5 bases). The V gene's germline CDR1 is SGHDT and CDR2 YYEEEE. Trimming removed 4 bases from V and 4 bases from J, with 14 bases in between. CDR3 size: 14 residues. The CDR3 region is CASSGLGEGTEAFF. The CDR3 DNA follows: TGTGCCAGCAGCGGGCTGGGGGAGGGCACTGAAGCTTTCTTT.

The chain couples TRBV28 to TRBJ2-5; either TRBD1 or TRBD2 may supply D (5 bases each). The germline CDR1 and CDR2 sequences are MDHEN and SYDVKM. This CDR3 contains 14 residues. Between the trimmed V and J ends, which lost 6 bases and 2 bases, there was a span of 13 bases. CDR3 nucleotides: TGTGCCAGCAGCGGTGGGACGGAACAAGAGACCCAGTACTTC. Protein product: CASSGGTEQETQYF.

This chain links TRBV28 with TRBJ2-5, with D unclear. Trimming took off 7 bases at V and 5 bases at J, with 14 bases between the two ends. Germline values: CDR1 MDHEN, CDR2 SYDVKM. The CDR3 consists of 13 residues. The CDR3 sequence: CASTSSGEETQYF. The CDR3 region has the DNA TGTGCCAGCACTTCCTCAGGCGAGGAGACCCAGTACTTC.

The chain has TRBV7-9 and TRBJ2-2; a possible D gene is TRBD1 (5 bases). Trimming left V 5 bases short and J 5 bases short, with 9 bases between. The CDR3 consists of 13 residues. CDR1 is SEHNR and CDR2 is FQNEAQ in the germline V gene (reference sequence). CDR3 sequence reads: CASSEGVTGELFF. The CDR3 coding sequence is TGTGCCAGCAGCGAAGGGGTGACCGGGGAGCTGTTTTTT.

V usage is TRBV29-1 and J usage is TRBJ2-2, with D uncertain. CDR1 and CDR2 from the germline V gene are SQVTM and ANQGSEA. V was cut by 8 bases and J by 6 bases, with 16 bases left in between. This CDR3 is built from 13 residues. The CDR3 region is CSLIEDAAGELFF. DNA of the CDR3: TGCAGCCTCATAGAGGACGCGGCCGGGGAGCTGTTTTTT.

Only a few counts were recorded for this clone. The chain couples TRBV6-1 to TRBJ2-1, with D perhaps given as TRBD1 or TRBD2 (5 bases each). CDR1 MNHNS and CDR2 SASEGT come from the germline V gene. This CDR3 comprises 14 residues. The V gene lost 6 bases and the J gene lost 3 bases, with 12 bases spanning the gap. This chain's CDR3 is CASSFWGSYNEQFF. Here the CDR3 DNA reads TGTGCCAGCAGCTTCTGGGGGAGCTACAATGAGCAGTTCTTC.

The chain combines TRBV7-9 with TRBJ2-1; no clear D. The CDR3 loop spans 12 amino acids. The germline V gene has CDR1 SEHNR and CDR2 FQNEAQ (reference sequence). V was clipped by 1 base and J by 9 bases, with 7 bases between them. CDR3 region: CASSLGTGEQFF. Here the CDR3 DNA reads TGTGCCAGCAGCTTAGGAACGGGTGAGCAGTTCTTC.

This clone has only a few counts. The chain couples TRBV7-3 to TRBJ2-3; no definite D call. The CDR3 loop spans 16 amino acids. Germline assignment: CDR1 SGHTA and CDR2 FQGTGA. Trimming pared 3 bases from V and 6 bases from J, leaving 19 bases between. CDR3 region: CASSFRPDIQMDTQYF. In DNA, the CDR3 is TGTGCCAGCAGCTTTCGCCCAGACATTCAAATGGATACGCAGTATTTT.

This clone was observed once. V is TRBV29-1 and J is TRBJ2-7, with TRBD1 matching over 7 bases. Germline trimming cut 6 bases from V and 1 base from J; bases unmatched to any gene: 6. The germline V gene encodes CDR1 SQVTM and CDR2 ANQGSEA. There are 13 residues in the CDR3. The CDR3 spells CSVAGTVSYEQYF. The CDR3 DNA reads as TGCAGCGTAGCTGGGACAGTATCCTACGAGCAGTACTTC.

J is TRBJ2-7 and V is TRBV6-5, with 10 bases matching TRBD1. The germline gives CDR1 MNHEY, CDR2 SVGAGI. V lost 2 bases to trimming and J lost 5 bases; unmatched junction nucleotides: 3. This CDR3 has 14 amino acids. The CDR3 here is CASSYGTGANEQYF. The CDR3 coding sequence is TGTGCCAGCAGTTACGGGACAGGGGCCAACGAGCAGTACTTC.

This clone was recorded a few times. The chain recombines TRBV7-2 with TRBJ2-7; TRBD2 aligns across 8 bases. V dropped 0 bases and J dropped 6; count of bases not matched to a gene: 10. This CDR3 region has 16 residues. Germline assignment: CDR1 SGHTA and CDR2 FQGNSA. This chain's CDR3 is CASSLAPPAGGGEQYF. As DNA, the CDR3 is TGTGCCAGCAGCTTAGCGCCTCCGGCGGGAGGTGGCGAGCAGTACTTC.

The chain joins TRBV5-1 to TRBJ2-7, with TRBD2 identical over 10 bases. V was pared by 0 bases and J by 5 bases, with 5 bases of the junction left unmatched. Per germline, CDR1 SGHRS and CDR2 YFSETQ. The CDR3 loop spans 15 amino acids. The CDR3 DNA reads TGCGCCAGCAGCTTGGTGACTAGCGGGCGAAACGAGCAGTACTTC. Protein: CASSLVTSGRNEQYF.

The chain employs TRBV2 and TRBJ1-5, with a weak D call TRBD1 (6 bases). This CDR3 is 14 amino acids long. The germline V gene encodes CDR1 SNHLY and CDR2 FYNNEI. Trimming removed 7 bases at V and 6 bases at J, with 16 bases between. The CDR3: CASMPGGGGQPQHF. CDR3 DNA: TGTGCCAGCATGCCCGGGGGCGGGGGTCAGCCCCAGCATTTT.

The chain uses TRBV27 and TRBJ2-1, with TRBD1 matching over 7 bases. Losses at the gene ends were 7 bases for V and 5 bases for J; bases not matched to a gene: 11. This CDR3 is 15 amino acids long. Germline CDR1 MNHEY, CDR2 SMNVEV (reference sequence). The CDR3 is CASKVGAGGNNEQFF. CDR3 coding DNA: TGTGCCAGCAAGGTCGGGGCAGGGGGTAACAATGAGCAGTTCTTC.

This chain uses TRBV25-1 with TRBJ1-2; the match to TRBD1 covers 11 bases. Per the germline V gene, CDR1 is MGHDK and CDR2 is SYGVNS. The CDR3 contains 14 residues. Germline trimming cut 4 bases from V and 7 bases from J; bases unmatched to any gene: 5. The CDR3 loop is CASSGGQGVLGYTF. DNA of the CDR3: TGTGCCAGCAGTGGGGGACAGGGGGTTCTTGGCTACACCTTC.

The chain uses TRBV7-8 and TRBJ2-3; D is unclear. The CDR3 contains 15 residues. V dropped 1 base and J dropped 4 bases, with 12 bases sitting between them. Germline values: CDR1 SGHVS, CDR2 FQNEAQ. The CDR3 nucleotides are TGTGCCAGCAGCTTAGGTGGTGGCGGCTCAGATACGCAGTATTTT. Encoded protein: CASSLGGGGSDTQYF.

The chain combines TRBV4-1 with TRBJ2-1, with a tentative D call TRBD1 (6 bases). The length of the CDR3 is 11 residues. V was clipped by 6 bases and J by 8 bases, with 8 bases between them. In germline, CDR1 is MGHRA, CDR2 YSYEKL. The CDR3 nucleotides are TGCGCCAGCAGAGGACAGTATGAGCAGTTCTTC. Encoded protein: CASRGQYEQFF.

The chain employs TRBV30 and TRBJ2-1, with D unresolved. The CDR3 runs to 13 residues. The germline CDR1 and CDR2 sequences are GTSNPN and SVGIG (reference sequence). Trimming stripped 6 bases from V and 2 bases from J, with 11 bases between. The CDR3 loop is CACNHIPYNEQFF. CDR3 DNA: TGTGCCTGTAACCATATTCCCTACAATGAGCAGTTCTTC.